These 8 T cell receptor beta chains were all obtained from the same sample, sequenced in a study of blood T cell repertoires in COVID-19. Profiled with immunoSEQ multiplex PCR; TCRdb holds only in-frame clones, not every one. The data show approximately 70,000 clones, more than 65% seen once. The specimen was peripheral blood. The receptors shown here come from an older woman with acute or convalescent COVID-19.

The rearrangement links TRBV9 to TRBJ1-1, with D possibly matching TRBD1 (6 bases). CDR1 SGDLS and CDR2 YYNGEE come from the germline V gene. This CDR3 spans 14 amino acids. Trimming stripped 0 bases from V and 3 bases from J, with 9 bases between. This CDR3 reads CASSVDAGDTEAFF. In DNA, the CDR3 is TGTGCCAGCAGCGTAGATGCAGGGGACACTGAAGCTTTCTTT.

The chain links TRBV4-1 to TRBJ1-1, with D hard to call. Germline CDR1 reads MGHRA; CDR2 reads YSYEKL. The ends were cut back, 0 bases at V and 0 bases at J, with 14 bases in the middle. The CDR3 consists of 17 residues. DNA of the CDR3: TGCGCCAGCAGCCAAGAGGAGGCGGGCCGGTTGAACACTGAAGCTTTCTTT. Protein: CASSQEEAGRLNTEAFF.

V usage is TRBV5-1 and J usage is TRBJ2-1; TRBD2 matches at 11 bases. The V segment lost 3 bases and the J segment 4 bases; nucleotides outside the gene matches: 3. The germline CDR1 and CDR2 sequences are SGHRS and YFSETQ. The CDR3 loop spans 15 amino acids. Written as DNA, the CDR3 is TGCGCCAGCAGCTCGACTAGCGGGGTATACAATGAGCAGTTCTTC. Translated: CASSSTSGVYNEQFF. Combining the CDR3 with reference TRBV5-1 and TRBJ2-1 gives the whole variable domain KAGVTQTPRYLIKTRGQQVTLSCSPISGHRSVSWYQQTPGQGLQFLFEYFSETQRNKGNFPGRFSGRQFSNSRSEMNVSTLELGDSALYLCASSSTSGVYNEQFFGPGTRLTVL.

In its sample, this clone was seen a few times. CDR3 in amino acids: CASSLRAGGPTETQYF. DNA of the CDR3: TGCGCCAGCAGCTTGAGGGCGGGGGGGCCCACAGAGACCCAGTACTTC. The rearrangement uses TRBV5-1 and TRBJ2-5; 9 bases are a match to TRBD2. From germline, CDR1 is SGHRS and CDR2 YFSETQ. The CDR3 sequence is 16 residues long. V lost 1 base and J lost 4; bases outside the gene matches: 8.

The chain joins TRBV9 to TRBJ1-4; D not certain. Germline lookup yields CDR1 SGDLS and CDR2 YYNGEE. Trimming stripped 4 bases from V and 0 bases from J, with 7 bases between. The CDR3 is 14 amino acids. CDR3 in DNA: TGTGCCAGCAGCCGAAGCTCAACTAATGAAAAACTGTTTTTT. This sequence encodes CASSRSSTNEKLFF.

The rearrangement links TRBV18 to TRBJ1-1; 7 bases map to TRBD1. CDR1 KGHSH and CDR2 LQKENI come from the germline V gene. The CDR3 is 17 amino acids. Trimming removed 0 bases from V and 2 bases from J; junction bases left unmatched: 9. The CDR3 sequence: CASSPPKGTELNTEAFF. CDR3 sequence (DNA): TGTGCCAGCTCACCACCGAAGGGGACAGAACTTAACACTGAAGCTTTCTTT.

This clone was detected once. The chain has TRBV19 and TRBJ1-1, with 8 bases identical to TRBD1. From germline, CDR1 is LNHDA and CDR2 SQIVND (reference sequence). After removal of 6 bases from V and 3 bases from J, the junction contained 3 bases not matched to a gene. This CDR3 has 13 amino acids. CDR3 loop: CASSVQGDTEAFF. DNA of the CDR3: TGTGCCAGTAGCGTACAGGGGGACACTGAAGCTTTCTTT.

The rearrangement joins TRBV6-5 to TRBJ1-2; possible D gene TRBD1, 6 bases. Per the germline V gene, CDR1 is MNHEY and CDR2 is SVGAGI. This CDR3 has 11 residues. The V end was cut by 11 bases, the J end by 6 bases, with 13 bases between. The CDR3 sequence: CALRGSDGYTF. In DNA form, the CDR3 reads TGTGCCCTGAGGGGGTCGGATGGCTACACCTTC.